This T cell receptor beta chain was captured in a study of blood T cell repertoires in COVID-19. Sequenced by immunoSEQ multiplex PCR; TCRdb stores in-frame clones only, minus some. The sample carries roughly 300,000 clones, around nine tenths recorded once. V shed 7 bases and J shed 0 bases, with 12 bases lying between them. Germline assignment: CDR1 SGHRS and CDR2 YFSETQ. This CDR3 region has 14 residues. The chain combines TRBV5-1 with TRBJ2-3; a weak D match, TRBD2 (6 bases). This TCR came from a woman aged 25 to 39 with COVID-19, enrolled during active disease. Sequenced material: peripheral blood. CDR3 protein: CASCIAESTDTQYF. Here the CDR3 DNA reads TGCGCCAGCTGTATAGCGGAAAGCACAGATACGCAGTATTTT.